This T cell receptor (beta chain) was found in a study of glioma-infiltrating T cells. Study at large: Samples included WHO grade II oligodendrogliomas or astrocytomas and initial-diagnosis grade IV glioblastomas. Findings of the study overall: Gliomas, especially low-grade, showed above-expected tissue-blood divergence; non-neoplastic patients showed below.

TCR alpha and beta CDR3 regions were amplified from RNA using iRepertoire nested multiplex PCR. TCRdb recomputed calls from the multiplex PCR reads with MiXCR, one row per CDR3 protein. The data hold a few hundred thousand distinct CDR3 sequences, with 41% observed a single time. CDR3 length equals 14 residues. Germline-derived CDR1 and CDR2 are DFQATT and SNEGSKA (reference sequence). As to this clonotype: Its antigen is not identified. Sequence at one end of the junction differs from germline and may be a read error.

The sequenced sample consisted of glioma tissue, nonneoplastic brain tissue, or PBMCs (not recorded which). The rearrangement uses TRBV20-1 and TRBJ2-7, with a possible D match to TRBD2 (5 bases). The sequence was collected from a human donor with low-grade glioma or glioblastoma, undergoing nonglioma brain surgery, or in good health (not recorded which). CDR3 in DNA: TGCAGTGCTAGAGACCTAGCAGAGACCTACAAGCAGTACTTC. This encodes CSARDLAETYKQYF.